The subject of this entry is one T cell receptor beta chain. This entry is derived from a study of blood T cell repertoires in COVID-19. This CDR3 contains 14 residues. Germline CDR1 reads SNHLY; CDR2 reads FYNNEI. V lost 0 bases and J 8 bases, leaving 13 bases between the germline ends. TCRdb's table, derived via immunoSEQ multiplex PCR, lists solely in-frame clones and lacks some. Of about 130,000 clones listed, roughly four fifths are singletons. Sequenced: peripheral blood. The genes are TRBV2 and TRBJ1-2; possibly TRBD1 for D (6 bases). This receptor was taken from a woman in her 50s with acute or convalescent COVID-19. For the CDR3, the DNA is TGTGCCAGCAGTGAAGCCGGGCAGGGGAGAGGCTACACCTTC. Protein product: CASSEAGQGRGYTF.